These 16 T cell receptor beta chains came from one sample sequenced in a study of T-cell memory formation after mild COVID-19. TCRdb reprocessed the 5' RACE reads via MiXCR and lists one record per CDR3 protein. The sample holds fewer than 350,000 distinct CDR3 sequences; about a sixth are singletons and the top ten take about 23%. The sequencing sample was made of PBMCs or a T cell subset sorted from them (not recorded which). These receptors were collected from a young man who had mild COVID-19 (a few samples of this study predate the infection). Cell type and time point are not known.

Only a few counts were recorded for this clonotype. The chain is built from TRBV2 and TRBJ1-5, with D tentatively TRBD1 (6 bases). V gave up 8 bases and J gave up 7 bases, with 18 bases separating them. Germline CDR1 reads SNHLY; CDR2 reads FYNNEI. CDR3 size: 14 residues. This CDR3 reads CASHRDNRAQPQHF. CDR3 in DNA: TGTGCCAGCCACCGGGACAACCGGGCCCAGCCCCAGCATTTT.

The V and J genes are TRBV7-9 and TRBJ2-7; TRBD1 aligns across 9 bases. Germline V lookup: CDR1 SEHNR, CDR2 FQNEAQ (reference sequence). This CDR3 contains 15 residues. Unmatched junction bases numbered 6, after V lost 3 bases and J lost 3 bases. CDR3 loop: CASSFYRDRVYEQYF. The CDR3 nucleotides are TGTGCCAGCAGCTTTTACCGGGACAGGGTCTACGAGCAGTACTTC.

This clonotype appeared many times. This chain links TRBV6-5 with TRBJ1-2; TRBD1 matches 12 bases. The CDR3 is 16 residues long. Germline V gene data show CDR1 as MNHEY and CDR2 as SVGAGI. V lost 2 bases and J lost 8; bases outside the gene matches: 9. The CDR3 loop is CASSYEWDRGLGGYTF. The CDR3 nucleotides read TGTGCCAGCAGTTACGAGTGGGACAGGGGGCTGGGCGGCTACACCTTC.

The sample holds a few counts of this clonotype. The chain links TRBV12-3 or TRBV12-4 to TRBJ1-4; a weak D match, TRBD1 (6 bases). The CDR3 spans 14 residues. V shed 4 bases and J shed 8 bases, with 14 bases lying between them. DNA for the CDR3: TGTGCCAGCAGTTGGGACATCAGGTGGGAAAAACTGTTTTTT. Its translation: CASSWDIRWEKLFF.

Only a few counts were recorded for this clonotype. CDR3 DNA sequence: TGTGCCAGCAGTTATAGCAGTAATGAAAAACTGTTTTTT. Residues: CASSYSSNEKLFF. The rearrangement joins TRBV7-2 to TRBJ1-4, with no clear D. Looked up from germline, CDR1 is SGHTA and CDR2 is FQGNSA. The CDR3 spans 13 residues. Trimming cost V 6 bases and J 4 bases, with 9 bases left between them.

The CDR3 bases are TGTGCCAGCAGCCAAGATATAGGGGCGGGGAATTCACCCCTCCACTTT. Encoded protein: CASSQDIGAGNSPLHF. The chain employs TRBV4-2 and TRBJ1-6; tentatively, D is TRBD1 (5 bases). V lost 0 bases to trimming and J lost 7 bases, with 13 bases between them. Looked up from germline, CDR1 is LGHNA and CDR2 is YNFKEQ. The CDR3 runs 16 residues.

J is TRBJ2-1 and V is TRBV6-6; 8 bases line up with TRBD2. The V segment lost 6 bases and the J segment 0 bases; nucleotides outside the gene matches: 4. CDR3 length: 15 residues. The germline CDR1 and CDR2 sequences are MNHNY and SVGAGI (reference sequence). CDR3 nucleotide sequence: TGTGCCAGCAGCGCCGGGGGGGCCTCCTACAATGAGCAGTTCTTC. Residues: CASSAGGASYNEQFF.

In its sample, this clonotype was seen a few times. The rearrangement joins TRBV2 to TRBJ2-7; 7 bases are a match to TRBD1. The CDR3 has 14 amino acids. The germline V gene encodes CDR1 SNHLY and CDR2 FYNNEI. Losses at the gene ends were 6 bases for V and 3 bases for J; bases not matched to a gene: 8. The CDR3 bases are TGTGCCAGCAGGAGACGGGACAGCGACTACGAGCAGTACTTC. This translates into CASRRRDSDYEQYF.

The V and J genes are TRBV20-1 and TRBJ2-5, with unresolved D. Germline loops: CDR1 DFQATT, CDR2 SNEGSKA (reference sequence). The V gene lost 0 bases and the J gene lost 4 bases, with 6 bases spanning the gap. The CDR3 covers 12 residues. The CDR3 nucleotides are TGCAGTGCTAGAGAGAGTACAGAGACCCAGTACTTC. It translates to CSARESTETQYF.

The chain has TRBV11-2 and TRBJ1-2; 9 bases match TRBD1. With V trimmed by 5 bases and J by 3 bases, 19 bases remained unmatched. CDR3 length: 19 amino acids. Germline assignment: CDR1 SGHAT and CDR2 FQNNGV. DNA for the CDR3: TGTGCCAGCAGCCCCCTGTGGGGGAGGACAGGGGAAGGGGACTATGGCTACACCTTC. Its translation is CASSPLWGRTGEGDYGYTF.

The chain uses TRBV3-2 and TRBJ1-5; whether TRBD1, the table's D call, matches the DNA was not checked. TRBV3-2 is deemed a pseudogene. The CDR3 sequence is 17 residues long. CDR3 sequence reads: CASSQDLVGGRNQPQHF. CDR3 nucleotides: TGTGCCAGCAGCCAAGATCTGGTTGGGGGCCGGAATCAGCCCCAGCATTTT.

This clonotype was counted ten times or more. The chain carries TRBV6-5 and TRBJ2-3, with TRBD2 identical over 12 bases. CDR1 MNHEY and CDR2 SVGAGI come from the germline V gene. The CDR3 has 15 residues. The junction had 1 base not matched to a gene; V was cut back by 6 bases and J by 0 bases. CDR3 DNA: TGTGCCAGCAGGACTAGCGGGGGAAGCACAGATACGCAGTATTTT. It encodes CASRTSGGSTDTQYF.

This clonotype was seen repeatedly, ten times or more. The V and J genes are TRBV29-1 and TRBJ1-1; D gene unclear. The CDR3 covers 12 residues. Germline lookup yields CDR1 SQVTM and CDR2 ANQGSEA. The V gene lost 4 bases and the J gene lost 1 base, with 7 bases spanning the gap. The chain's CDR3 is CSVGPGNTEAFF. The CDR3 DNA follows: TGCAGCGTTGGTCCGGGGAACACTGAAGCTTTCTTT.

The genes are TRBV6-5 and TRBJ2-7; 8 nucleotides agree with TRBD2. V lost 5 bases to trimming and J lost 3 bases; unmatched junction nucleotides: 21. Germline CDR1 MNHEY, CDR2 SVGAGI. This CDR3 has 19 residues. The DNA for the CDR3 is TGTGCCAGCAGTCGCCGATTCATTAGGCGGGGGGATGCGAGCTACGAGCAGTACTTC. Protein: CASSRRFIRRGDASYEQYF.

The J gene is TRBJ2-7, the V gene TRBV6-2 or TRBV6-3; 9 positions match TRBD1. CDR1 and CDR2 (germline): MNHEY, SVGEGT. The CDR3 runs 13 residues. Unmatched junction bases numbered 3, after V lost 6 bases and J lost 3 bases. CDR3 bases: TGTGCCAGCAGGCGACAGGGGGGCTACGAGCAGTACGTC. Protein product: CASRRQGGYEQYV.

This clonotype was seen only a few times. The V and J genes are TRBV20-1 and TRBJ2-7; 10 bases agree with TRBD1. The CDR3 runs to 12 residues. After removal of 5 bases from V and 6 bases from J, the junction contained 4 bases not matched to a gene. CDR1 and CDR2 from the germline V gene are DFQATT and SNEGSKA (reference sequence). The CDR3 DNA reads TGCAGTGCTGGGACAGGGGTGGGCGAGCAGTACTTC. This codes for CSAGTGVGEQYF.